This TCR beta chain was recorded in a study of identical twins. General study results and limits: Cord blood beta clonotypes that were abundant carried fewer insertions, and memory repertoires showed no such trend. Its conclusions, products of cross-sectional statistical analysis, did not come from following the same donors. For zero-insertion analyses, partial confounding could come from invariant MAIT and iNKT cells.

This CDR3 comprises 12 residues. Germline CDR1 reads LGHDT; CDR2 reads YNNKEL (reference sequence). V lost 7 bases, J lost 8 bases, and 7 bases stayed unmatched. Everyone who gave samples was a healthy Caucasian. In this sample, this clonotype turned up a few times. No antigen is known for it. Via MiXCR, TCRdb re-called the 5' RACE reads, giving one row per CDR3 protein. Of approximately 550,000 distinct CDR3 sequences listed, about a fifth are singletons. These records were also assigned to another study, of yellow fever vaccine responses in identical twins.

The chain uses TRBV3-1 and TRBJ1-2, with 7 bases fitting TRBD1. The source is a woman aged 18 to 35 in good health. The sequencing input was CD4+ T cells sorted from blood. CDR3 loop: CASNTGERGYTF. The CDR3 region has the DNA TGTGCCAGCAATACAGGGGAAAGAGGCTACACCTTC.